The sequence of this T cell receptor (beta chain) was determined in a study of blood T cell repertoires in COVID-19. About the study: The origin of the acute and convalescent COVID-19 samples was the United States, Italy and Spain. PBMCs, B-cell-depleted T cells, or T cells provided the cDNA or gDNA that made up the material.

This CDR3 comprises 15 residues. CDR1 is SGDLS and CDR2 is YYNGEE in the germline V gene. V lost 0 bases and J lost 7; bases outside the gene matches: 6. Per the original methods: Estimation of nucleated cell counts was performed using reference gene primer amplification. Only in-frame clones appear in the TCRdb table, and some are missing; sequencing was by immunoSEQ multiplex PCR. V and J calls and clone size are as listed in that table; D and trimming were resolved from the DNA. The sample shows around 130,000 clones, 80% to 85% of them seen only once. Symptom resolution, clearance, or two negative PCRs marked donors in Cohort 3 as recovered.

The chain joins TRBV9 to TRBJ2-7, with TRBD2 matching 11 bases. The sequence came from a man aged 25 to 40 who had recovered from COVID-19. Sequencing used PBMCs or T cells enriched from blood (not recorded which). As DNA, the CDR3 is TGTGCCAGCAGCGTAGGGGTAGGGACTAGCGGTGAGCAGTACTTC. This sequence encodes CASSVGVGTSGEQYF.